A single sample is the source of the 11 T cell receptor beta chains below, sequenced in a study of monozygotic twins with inflammatory bowel disease (dated by TCRdb to between 2018 and 2020). The receptor library was made with 5' RACE. Sequencing relied on an Illumina HiSeq 2500. TCRdb reanalyzed the reads, keeping one entry per CDR3 protein sequence and omitting DNA. The sample table on file contains around 380,000 distinct CDR3 sequences. The ten largest make up 2.4% of the sample. The material sequenced was blood. Receptors were obtained from a human donor with ulcerative colitis or Crohn's disease, or a healthy co-twin of an affected twin (not recorded which).

The chain is built from TRBV2 and TRBJ2-7. Per germline, CDR1 SNHLY and CDR2 FYNNEI. The CDR3 length is 12 residues. This CDR3 is CASSEAWYEQYF.

The rearrangement uses TRBV7-2 and TRBJ2-5. This CDR3 region has 12 residues. Germline CDR1 reads SGHTA; CDR2 reads FQGNSA. CDR3 amino acids: CASTRIQETQYF.

This chain links TRBV7-9 with TRBJ2-7; absent DNA, TCRdb's TRBD1 call cannot be checked. The CDR3 totals 15 residues. In germline, CDR1 is SEHNR, CDR2 FQNEAQ (reference sequence). CDR3: CASSLVGTATYEQYF.

This chain links TRBV29-1 with TRBJ2-3. CDR1 is SQVTM and CDR2 is ANQGSEA in the germline V gene. The length of the CDR3 is 12 residues. The CDR3 sequence: CSVEGWRDTQYF.

This chain links TRBV12-3 or TRBV12-4 with TRBJ1-6; TCRdb outputs TRBD1, but without DNA this stays unchecked. CDR3 size: 17 residues. The CDR3 region is CASRQTGSKGFNSPLHF.

V gene TRBV30 combines with J gene TRBJ1-1; no DNA is available, so the TRBD1 call from TCRdb remains unchecked. From germline, CDR1 is GTSNPN and CDR2 SVGIG (reference sequence). The CDR3 has 15 residues. The CDR3 sequence: CAWSHPLGLFVEAFF.

The gene calls are TRBV6-1 and TRBJ2-2. Germline V gene lookup returns CDR1 MNHNS and CDR2 SASEGT. There are 15 residues in the CDR3. CDR3 residues: CASSPNGANTGELFF.

This chain links TRBV11-2 with TRBJ1-1. Looked up from germline, CDR1 is SGHAT and CDR2 is FQNNGV. The CDR3 runs 16 residues. This CDR3 is CASSLDLRGRNTEAFF.

This chain links TRBV12-3 or TRBV12-4 with TRBJ2-7; TCRdb gives TRBD1 as the D gene, but with no DNA this cannot be confirmed. The CDR3 is 15 residues long. The CDR3 is CASSYGTGGIYEQYF.

This CDR3 is CASSIAGGGSPLHF. The chain links TRBV9 to TRBJ1-6; TCRdb returns TRBD1, unconfirmable since there is no DNA. CDR3 length: 14 amino acids. Germline V lookup: CDR1 SGDLS, CDR2 YYNGEE.

The genes are TRBV20-1 and TRBJ2-7; the D call from TCRdb, TRBD2, cannot be confirmed without DNA. Germline CDR1 is DFQATT and CDR2 is SNEGSKA (reference sequence). This CDR3 spans 15 amino acids. CDR3 sequence: CSILGGGLFTYEQYF.